The TCR beta chain under discussion was sequenced for a study of T cells in Graves' hyperthyroidism and ophthalmopathy. Amplification of TCR beta CDR3 regions was performed using RNA transcripts as template. First-round RT-PCR of the TCR CDR3 relied on the HTBI primer set. TCRdb re-called the multiplex PCR reads through MiXCR, storing one row per CDR3 protein. The table records under 350,000 distinct CDR3 sequences, approximately 17% of them present only once. In its sample, this clonotype was seen many times. Its antigen is as yet unknown. Patients affected by ophthalmopathy presented a Clinical Activity Score of at least 3, a NOSPECS grade of at least 4, and disease duration below 3 months. Patients were excluded for uncontrolled infection, other autoimmune disease, pregnancy or lactation. Diagnosing involved the use of clinical symptoms, serum thyroxine and TRAb, thyroid ultrasound and orbital computed tomography.

Study-level points and caveats: In the blood, most expanded thyroid clonotypes above 0.001 appeared as well.

CDR3 length: 15 residues. Per the germline V gene, CDR1 is SGHAT and CDR2 is FQDESV (reference sequence). Between the trimmed V and J ends, which lost 1 base and 6 bases, there was a span of 13 bases. This TCR was recovered from a woman aged 60-75 years with Graves' ophthalmopathy. The sample taken for sequencing was blood. This chain links TRBV11-1 with TRBJ2-1; no clear D. CDR3 sequence (DNA): TGTGCCAGCAGCTTAGAACGGCTTCCGGTCAATGAGCAGTTCTTC. Translating it yields CASSLERLPVNEQFF.